A single sample gave rise to the 23 T cell receptor beta chains below, sequenced in a study of somatic mutations in cytotoxic T cells in rheumatoid arthritis. Sequencing used immunoSEQ multiplex PCR; TCRdb keeps in-frame clones, though not all of them. The repertoire consists of a few thousand clones, with about 72% occurring once and the leading ten covering about 28%. Sequencing was done on a sample of CD8+ T cells sorted from blood. The receptors were sampled from an adult with rheumatoid arthritis.

The chain uses TRBV2 and TRBJ1-4; unclear D gene. CDR1 and CDR2 from the germline V gene are SNHLY and FYNNEI. Trimming removed 3 bases from V and 7 bases from J, with 3 bases in between. CDR3 length: 11 amino acids. CDR3: CASSEIEKLFF. The CDR3 bases are TGTGCCAGCAGTGAGATTGAAAAACTGTTTTTT.

The V call is TRBV27, the J call TRBJ1-2, with D tentatively TRBD1 (6 bases). The V gene lost 2 bases and the J gene lost 8 bases, with 18 bases spanning the gap. CDR1 and CDR2 (germline): MNHEY, SMNVEV (reference sequence). The CDR3 contains 15 residues. In DNA form, the CDR3 reads TGTGCCAGCAGTTTAAGTGCGGGGGCAACTTGGGGCTACACCTTC. Its translation: CASSLSAGATWGYTF.

The chain recombines TRBV14 with TRBJ2-4; 8 bases are a match to TRBD1. Looked up from germline, CDR1 is SGHDN and CDR2 is FVKESK. The CDR3 extends over 14 amino acids. V was pared by 3 bases and J by 6 bases, with 4 bases of the junction left unmatched. The CDR3 sequence is CASSQAGTGNIQYF. CDR3 DNA: TGTGCCAGCAGCCAGGCCGGGACAGGAAACATTCAGTACTTC. The variable domain in full, completed from reference TRBV14 and TRBJ2-4, reads EAGVTQFPSHSVIEKGQTVTLRCDPISGHDNLYWYRRVMGKEIKFLLHFVKESKQDESGMPNNRFLAERTGGTYSTLKVQPAELEDSGVYFCASSQAGTGNIQYFGAGTRLSVL.

This rearrangement joins TRBV11-2 to TRBJ1-1; D unclear. V was shortened by 1 base and J by 6 bases, with 6 bases between the two germline ends. This CDR3 has 12 amino acids. The germline gives CDR1 SGHAT, CDR2 FQNNGV. The CDR3: CASSLGAAEAFF. The DNA for the CDR3 is TGTGCCAGCAGCTTAGGCGCAGCTGAAGCTTTCTTT.

The chain links TRBV4-1 to TRBJ2-5; 9 nucleotides line up with TRBD2. Germline values: CDR1 MGHRA, CDR2 YSYEKL. The junction had 8 bases not matched to a gene; V was cut back by 5 bases and J by 1 base. The CDR3 runs 16 residues. CDR3: CASSNRAGGLQETQYF. DNA for the CDR3: TGCGCCAGCAGCAACCGAGCGGGGGGACTCCAAGAGACCCAGTACTTC.

V and J are TRBV5-6 and TRBJ1-2, with D unclear. CDR1 SGHDT and CDR2 YYEEEE come from the germline V gene. The CDR3 has 14 residues. V was trimmed by 0 bases and J by 4 bases, leaving 10 bases between them. CDR3 region: CASSLGGSGYGYTF. The CDR3, as DNA: TGTGCCAGCAGCTTGGGAGGGTCTGGCTATGGCTACACCTTC. Using reference TRBV5-6 and TRBJ1-2 for the parts outside the CDR3, the full variable domain is DAGVTQSPTHLIKTRGQQVTLRCSPKSGHDTVSWYQQALGQGPQFIFQYYEEEERQRGNFPDRFSGHQFPNYSSELNVNALLLGDSALYLCASSLGGSGYGYTFGSGTRLTVV.

The chain carries TRBV7-9 and TRBJ2-5; D call uncertain. The germline gives CDR1 SEHNR, CDR2 FQNEAQ (reference sequence). This CDR3 contains 12 residues. V lost 1 base and J lost 11, with 11 bases in between. The CDR3 sequence is CASSLEQPKQYF. The CDR3 bases are TGTGCCAGCAGCTTAGAACAGCCGAAGCAGTACTTC.

This clone appeared once. The rearrangement uses TRBV4-3 and TRBJ1-2, with D unresolved. This CDR3 spans 16 amino acids. Germline V CDR1 and CDR2: LGHNA, YSLEER. V dropped 5 bases and J dropped 4 bases, with 20 bases sitting between them. The CDR3 region has the DNA TGCGCCAGCAGCATCTGGAGACGTCGAAAGACCTATGGCTACACCTTC. It translates to CASSIWRRRKTYGYTF.

This clone was counted a few times. J is TRBJ1-2 and V is TRBV7-3; tentative D call: TRBD1 (5 bases). This CDR3 comprises 13 residues. Trimming removed 3 bases at V and 6 bases at J, with 11 bases between. Germline values: CDR1 SGHTA, CDR2 FQGTGA. The CDR3 DNA sequence: TGTGCCAGCAGCTTGCAAGGGGCCAATGGCTACACCTTC. Residues: CASSLQGANGYTF.

The sample holds one count of this clone. The rearrangement links TRBV9 to TRBJ2-7; 7 positions match TRBD1. There are 15 residues in the CDR3. Germline CDR1 is SGDLS and CDR2 is YYNGEE. J lost 0 bases, V lost 4 bases, and 7 bases had no gene match. The CDR3 sequence is CASSPGTASSYEQYF. CDR3 sequence (DNA): TGTGCCAGCAGCCCCGGGACAGCCAGCTCCTACGAGCAGTACTTC.

This chain joins TRBV19 and TRBJ1-1; TRBD1 is a possible D gene (5 bases). There are 15 residues in the CDR3. Trimming pared 0 bases from V and 0 bases from J, leaving 8 bases between. CDR1 and CDR2 (germline): LNHDA, SQIVND (reference sequence). The CDR3 coding sequence is TGTGCCAGTAGTATAGAAGAGGGGATGAACACTGAAGCTTTCTTT. Translation: CASSIEEGMNTEAFF.

The chain employs TRBV4-1 and TRBJ1-2; the D gene is possibly TRBD1 (6 bases). Germline V lookup: CDR1 MGHRA, CDR2 YSYEKL. The CDR3 is 14 amino acids. Trimming left V 3 bases short and J 2 bases short, with 10 bases between. This CDR3 is CASSHATGNYGYTF. The CDR3 nucleotides read TGCGCCAGCAGCCATGCCACAGGGAACTATGGCTACACCTTC.

The chain uses TRBV10-2 and TRBJ2-1, with 14 bases lining up with TRBD2. Germline CDR1 WSHSY, CDR2 SAAADI. The CDR3 has 16 amino acids. The V segment lost 8 bases and the J segment 1 base; nucleotides outside the gene matches: 4. The CDR3 region is CASWGLAGASYNEQFF. In DNA form, the CDR3 reads TGCGCCAGCTGGGGACTAGCGGGGGCTTCCTACAATGAGCAGTTCTTC.

The chain carries TRBV9 and TRBJ2-1, with TRBD2 identical over 11 bases. CDR3 size: 15 residues. Looked up from germline, CDR1 is SGDLS and CDR2 is YYNGEE. V trimming: 3 bases; J trimming: 2 bases; junction bases outside the gene matches: 1. CDR3 in amino acids: CASSGSGGAYNEQFF. As DNA, the CDR3 is TGTGCCAGCAGCGGTAGCGGGGGGGCCTACAATGAGCAGTTCTTC.

This clone was observed a single time. The chain couples TRBV5-6 to TRBJ1-1; TRBD1 might be the D (6 bases). CDR1 is SGHDT and CDR2 is YYEEEE in the germline V gene. This CDR3 is 15 amino acids long. Trimming pared 2 bases from V and 2 bases from J, leaving 13 bases between. CDR3 nucleotide sequence: TGTGCCAGCAGCTTAGGGGCACAGGGCAACACTGAAGCTTTCTTT. It encodes CASSLGAQGNTEAFF.

On this clone itself: An end of the junction does not agree with germline; a read error may underlie this. The identical CDR3 is also encoded by other nucleotide sequences in the sample. The rearrangement uses TRBV7-2 and TRBJ1-2; D uncertain. The germline CDR1 and CDR2 sequences are SGHTA and FQGNSA. CDR3 length equals 13 residues. The CDR3 reads CASTSHLFYGYTF. CDR3 bases: TGTGCTAGCACTTCTCATCTTTTCTATGGCTACACCTTC.

This rearrangement joins TRBV4-1 to TRBJ2-4; either TRBD1 or TRBD2 may fit D (7 bases each). V dropped 4 bases and J dropped 5 bases, with 18 bases sitting between them. The length of the CDR3 is 16 residues. Per germline, CDR1 MGHRA and CDR2 YSYEKL. Here the CDR3 reads CASSRQGGALENIQYF. CDR3 bases: TGCGCCAGCAGCCGGCAGGGGGGGGCCTTGGAAAACATTCAGTACTTC.

This clone was seen only once. The chain has TRBV6-1 and TRBJ1-2; TRBD1 is a possible D gene (5 bases). CDR1 is MNHNS, CDR2 SASEGT, per germline. The ends were cut back, 6 bases at V and 4 bases at J, with 9 bases in the middle. This CDR3 spans 12 amino acids. The CDR3 protein is CASRGEVYGYTF. CDR3 nucleotide sequence: TGTGCCAGCAGGGGGGAAGTCTATGGCTACACCTTC.

The chain is built from TRBV4-3 and TRBJ2-2; D tentatively fits TRBD1 or TRBD2 (5 bases each). The V gene's germline CDR1 is LGHNA and CDR2 YSLEER. V gave up 0 bases and J gave up 6 bases, with 8 bases separating them. The CDR3 is made up of 14 amino acids. Here the CDR3 reads CASSQESGPGELFF. DNA for the CDR3: TGCGCCAGCAGCCAAGAATCGGGGCCCGGGGAGCTGTTTTTT.

The gene calls are TRBV28 and TRBJ1-6; 8 nucleotides line up with TRBD1. This CDR3 region has 15 residues. The trim removed 4 bases at V and 6 bases at J, leaving 5 bases unmatched. The germline gives CDR1 MDHEN, CDR2 SYDVKM. DNA of the CDR3: TGTGCCAGCAGTTCCGGGACAGGCTTTAATTCACCCCTCCACTTT. It yields the protein CASSSGTGFNSPLHF.

The chain is built from TRBV5-6 and TRBJ2-2; no firm D call. The CDR3 has 17 residues. V gave up 2 bases and J gave up 3 bases, with 17 bases separating them. Germline loops: CDR1 SGHDT, CDR2 YYEEEE. The CDR3 region is CASSFLTTFIDTGELFF. CDR3 DNA: TGTGCCAGCAGCTTTCTGACCACGTTTATCGACACCGGGGAGCTGTTTTTT.

The chain combines TRBV9 with TRBJ2-2; tentatively, D is TRBD1 or TRBD2 (6 bases each). There are 16 residues in the CDR3. The germline CDR1 and CDR2 sequences are SGDLS and YYNGEE. Between the trimmed V and J ends, which lost 3 bases and 6 bases, there was a span of 18 bases. The CDR3 reads CASSALGWGAAGELFF. In nucleotides, the CDR3 is TGTGCCAGCAGCGCCCTGGGTTGGGGGGCGGCCGGGGAGCTGTTTTTT.

This chain joins TRBV7-9 and TRBJ1-1, with D possibly TRBD1 on 6 matching bases. The germline V and J ends were trimmed by 5 bases and 1 base, with 14 bases remaining between them. CDR1 and CDR2 from the germline V gene are SEHNR and FQNEAQ (reference sequence). This CDR3 contains 15 residues. Here the CDR3 reads CASSRLQGTNTEAFF. CDR3 nucleotides: TGTGCCAGCAGCCGACTTCAGGGGACGAACACTGAAGCTTTCTTT.